A single sample gave rise to the 6 T cell receptor beta chains below, sequenced in a study of immune evolution from preneoplasia to lung adenocarcinoma. Sequencing used immunoSEQ multiplex PCR; TCRdb keeps in-frame clones, though not all of them. Among fewer than 10,000 clones listed, approximately 79% were seen once. Material: FFPE lung adenocarcinoma in situ tissue. Receptors originate from a person older than 75 with lung adenocarcinoma.

The gene calls are TRBV18 and TRBJ1-1; D is unresolved. V was clipped by 6 bases and J by 5 bases, with 16 bases between them. CDR1 is KGHSH and CDR2 is LQKENI in the germline V gene. The CDR3 has 14 residues. The CDR3 region is CASSPLPGETEAFF. CDR3 nucleotides: TGTGCCAGCTCGCCCCTACCGGGAGAGACTGAAGCTTTCTTT.

The rearrangement uses TRBV7-6 and TRBJ2-5; 7 bases fit TRBD2. The germline V gene encodes CDR1 SGHVS and CDR2 FNYEAQ. The CDR3 runs to 17 residues. J gave up 2 bases and V 3 bases, and 12 bases lay outside the gene matches. The CDR3 sequence is CASSLSGGGAIQETQYF. CDR3 in DNA: TGTGCCAGCAGCTTGAGCGGCGGGGGAGCAATACAAGAGACCCAGTACTTC.

The V gene is TRBV9, the J gene TRBJ2-1; D gene unclear. The germline V and J ends were trimmed by 4 bases and 11 bases, with 16 bases remaining between them. This CDR3 is built from 13 residues. Germline CDR1 is SGDLS and CDR2 is YYNGEE. CDR3 sequence: CASSLSFKEKQFF. Here the CDR3 DNA reads TGTGCCAGCAGCCTCTCCTTCAAGGAAAAGCAGTTCTTC.

The chain has TRBV27 and TRBJ2-3; D is perhaps TRBD1 or TRBD2 (5 bases each). The V gene's germline CDR1 is MNHEY and CDR2 SMNVEV (reference sequence). The CDR3 has 14 amino acids. Trimming stripped 5 bases from V and 4 bases from J, with 13 bases between. As DNA, the CDR3 is TGTGCCAGCAGTACCAACCTGGGGGCAGATACGCAGTATTTT. Protein sequence: CASSTNLGADTQYF.

The chain combines TRBV11-3 with TRBJ2-2; TRBD1 matches 9 bases. Germline loops: CDR1 SGHNT, CDR2 YENEEA. Trimming removed 6 bases from V and 5 bases from J; junction bases left unmatched: 4. This CDR3 spans 14 amino acids. This CDR3 is CASRPGQGTGELFF. The CDR3, as DNA: TGTGCCAGCAGACCGGGACAGGGTACCGGGGAGCTGTTTTTT. Using reference TRBV11-3 and TRBJ2-2 for the parts outside the CDR3, the full variable domain is EAGVVQSPRYKIIEKKQPVAFWCNPISGHNTLYWYLQNLGQGPELLIRYENEEAVDDSQLPKDRFSAERLKGVDSTLKIQPAELGDSAVYLCASRPGQGTGELFFGEGSRLTVL.

The chain links TRBV6-1 to TRBJ1-1; D not certain. The germline V gene encodes CDR1 MNHNS and CDR2 SASEGT. The V end lost 1 base, the J end lost 1 base, and 7 bases lay between the germline ends. This CDR3 is 14 amino acids long. The CDR3 nucleotides are TGTGCCAGCAGTGAAGTATTTCGGAACACTGAAGCTTTCTTT. This codes for CASSEVFRNTEAFF.